This T cell receptor beta chain was identified in a study of T cell clones after liver transplantation. The repertoire was sequenced with immunoSEQ multiplex PCR; TCRdb's copy has only in-frame clones and lacks some. This table holds about 21,000 clones, approximately 93% found once. Sequenced here: CD8+ T cells from blood, sampled approximately 26 months after liver transplant. This TCR derives from a human patient who received a liver transplant. Some of the T cells may derive from the graft donor.

The chain's CDR3 is CASSARGVRSREQYF. CDR3 bases: TGTGCCAGCAGCGCCCGGGGAGTTAGGAGTAGGGAGCAGTACTTC. J is TRBJ2-7 and V is TRBV21-1; TRBD2, the table's D call, was not compared with the DNA. TRBV21-1 is a recognized pseudogene. The CDR3 is 15 amino acids.